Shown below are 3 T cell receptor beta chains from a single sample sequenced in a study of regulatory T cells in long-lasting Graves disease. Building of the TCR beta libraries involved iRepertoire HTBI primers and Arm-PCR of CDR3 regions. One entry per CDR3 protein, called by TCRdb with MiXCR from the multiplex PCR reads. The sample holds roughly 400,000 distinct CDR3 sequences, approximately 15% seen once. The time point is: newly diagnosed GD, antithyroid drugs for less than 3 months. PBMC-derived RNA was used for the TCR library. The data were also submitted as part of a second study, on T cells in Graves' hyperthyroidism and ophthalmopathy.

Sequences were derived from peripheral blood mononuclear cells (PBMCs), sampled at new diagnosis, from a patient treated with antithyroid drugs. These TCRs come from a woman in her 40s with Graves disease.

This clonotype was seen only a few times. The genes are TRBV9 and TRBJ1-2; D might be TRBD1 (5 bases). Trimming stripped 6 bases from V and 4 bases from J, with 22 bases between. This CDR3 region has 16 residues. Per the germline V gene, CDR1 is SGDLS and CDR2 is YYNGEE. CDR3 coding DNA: TGTGCCAGCACCTACATGGACCAGGCTGGGGGCTATGGCTACACCTTC. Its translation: CASTYMDQAGGYGYTF.

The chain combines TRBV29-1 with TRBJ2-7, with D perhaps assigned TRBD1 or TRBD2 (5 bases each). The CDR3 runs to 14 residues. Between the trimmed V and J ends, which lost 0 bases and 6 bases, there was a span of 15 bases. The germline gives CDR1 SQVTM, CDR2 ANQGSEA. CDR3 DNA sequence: TGCAGCGTTGAAGATCTGGGGGATTCGGCCGAGCAGTACTTC. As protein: CSVEDLGDSAEQYF.

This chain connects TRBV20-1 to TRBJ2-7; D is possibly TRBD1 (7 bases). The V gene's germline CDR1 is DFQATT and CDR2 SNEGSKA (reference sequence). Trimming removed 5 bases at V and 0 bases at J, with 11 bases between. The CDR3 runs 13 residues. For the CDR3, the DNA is TGCAGTGCTCAGGGGGAGGACTCCTACGAGCAGTACTTC. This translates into CSAQGEDSYEQYF.